These 28 T cell receptor beta chains were all obtained from the same sample, sequenced in a study of PD-1 blockade in classical Hodgkin lymphoma. Assay used: immunoSEQ multiplex PCR; TCRdb lists only in-frame clones, some missing. Here the sample spans some 100,000 clones, roughly 89% being singletons. All patients experienced relapse after autologous stem cell transplantation, and brentuximab vedotin exposure was variable. The sample here was peripheral blood mononuclear cells (PBMCs), taken at baseline. The source is a human donor with classical Hodgkin lymphoma.

V gene TRBV7-6 combines with J gene TRBJ2-1; TRBD2 matches at 9 bases. J was trimmed by 2 bases and V by 2 bases; bases with no gene match: 4. From germline, CDR1 is SGHVS and CDR2 FNYEAQ. This CDR3 region has 16 residues. CDR3: CASSLYSGSTYNEQFF. The CDR3 region has the DNA TGTGCCAGCAGCTTATATAGCGGGAGCACCTACAATGAGCAGTTCTTC.

This chain links TRBV19 with TRBJ1-2; D is unclear. Germline CDR1 and CDR2: LNHDA and SQIVND (reference sequence). This CDR3 region has 13 residues. The V and J ends lost 8 bases and 3 bases respectively, with 13 bases between them. In DNA form, the CDR3 reads TGTGCCAGTGGGAGCGGGGTCTACTATGGCTACACCTTC. Translated, it gives CASGSGVYYGYTF.

This sequence joins TRBV27 and TRBJ2-1, with D unclear. Looked up from germline, CDR1 is MNHEY and CDR2 is SMNVEV (reference sequence). The CDR3 loop spans 13 amino acids. V lost 4 bases and J 12 bases, leaving 16 bases between the germline ends. CDR3 in DNA: TGTGCCAGCAGTTATTCCTCGAGGTTGCCGCAGTTCTTC. Protein: CASSYSSRLPQFF.

The chain is built from TRBV5-4 and TRBJ2-1; D might be TRBD2 (6 bases). This CDR3 is 16 amino acids long. CDR1 and CDR2 from the germline V gene are SGHNT and YYREEE (reference sequence). With 4 bases removed from V and 7 bases from J, the gap between germline ends came to 21 bases. In DNA form, the CDR3 reads TGTGCCAGCAGCGTAGTGGCGGGAATATATGTAAATGAGCAGTTCTTC. Translation: CASSVVAGIYVNEQFF.

The chain links TRBV27 to TRBJ1-5, with 8 bases matching TRBD1. Germline-derived CDR1 and CDR2 are MNHEY and SMNVEV (reference sequence). The CDR3 length is 15 residues. The ends lost 2 bases at V and 4 bases at J; junction bases unmatched: 4. CDR3 residues: CASSLTTGANQPQHF. CDR3 nucleotides: TGTGCCAGCAGTTTAACGACAGGGGCAAATCAGCCCCAGCATTTT.

The chain is built from TRBV7-9 and TRBJ2-1; D gene uncertain. The V gene lost 4 bases and the J gene lost 0 bases, with 7 bases spanning the gap. Germline loops: CDR1 SEHNR, CDR2 FQNEAQ (reference sequence). This CDR3 spans 14 amino acids. The DNA for the CDR3 is TGTGCCAGCAGCTCCACGAGCTCCTACAATGAGCAGTTCTTC. Translated, it gives CASSSTSSYNEQFF.

V usage is TRBV5-6 and J usage is TRBJ1-2; TRBD1 matches 9 bases. Germline trimming cut 6 bases from V and 4 bases from J; bases unmatched to any gene: 7. The CDR3 has 14 amino acids. The germline CDR1 and CDR2 sequences are SGHDT and YYEEEE. CDR3 loop: CASTLDRGSYGYTF. The CDR3, as DNA: TGTGCCAGCACCCTAGACAGGGGGAGCTATGGCTACACCTTC.

V gene TRBV28 combines with J gene TRBJ2-7; tentative D call: TRBD2 (6 bases). The CDR3 is made up of 12 amino acids. Germline lookup yields CDR1 MDHEN and CDR2 SYDVKM. Trimming removed 4 bases from V and 3 bases from J, with 7 bases in between. CDR3 sequence reads: CASSWGLYEQYF. The DNA of the CDR3 is TGTGCCAGCAGTTGGGGACTCTACGAGCAGTACTTC.

The chain recombines TRBV27 with TRBJ1-5; a weak D match, TRBD1 (6 bases). This CDR3 is 15 amino acids long. Trimming took 3 bases from V and 6 from J, leaving 15 bases between them. Germline V gene sequence: CDR1 MNHEY, CDR2 SMNVEV (reference sequence). This CDR3 is CASSFLGAKSQPQHF. CDR3 nucleotide sequence: TGTGCCAGCAGTTTCCTGGGGGCGAAGAGTCAGCCCCAGCATTTT.

V gene TRBV5-1 combines with J gene TRBJ2-5; 9 bases are a match to TRBD2. The junction had 15 bases not matched to a gene; V was cut back by 4 bases and J by 5 bases. The germline V gene has CDR1 SGHRS and CDR2 YFSETQ. The CDR3 contains 17 residues. CDR3 in DNA: TGCGCCAGCAGCCTGGGACTAGGCGGGAGGGCCAGGGAGACCCAGTACTTC. Encoded protein: CASSLGLGGRARETQYF.

The chain recombines TRBV30 with TRBJ1-2; D gene uncertain. CDR3 length: 13 residues. V lost 6 bases and J 4 bases, leaving 15 bases between the germline ends. Germline assignment: CDR1 GTSNPN and CDR2 SVGIG (reference sequence). For the CDR3, the DNA is TGTGCCTGCCTAACCCTGGTCCGCTATGGCTACACCTTC. Translated: CACLTLVRYGYTF.

The chain uses TRBV5-6 and TRBJ1-6; 9 bases are shared with TRBD1. The CDR3 extends over 16 amino acids. Germline V gene lookup returns CDR1 SGHDT and CDR2 YYEEEE. After removal of 3 bases from V and 6 bases from J, the junction contained 7 bases not matched to a gene. The CDR3: CASSSRTGASNSPLHF. The CDR3 bases are TGTGCCAGCAGCTCGCGGACAGGGGCAAGTAATTCACCCCTCCACTTT.

CDR3: CASNPNRGSNQPQHF. CDR3 sequence (DNA): TGTGCCAGCAATCCGAACAGGGGAAGCAATCAGCCCCAGCATTTT. The V call is TRBV6-1, the J call TRBJ1-5; 7 positions match TRBD1. The length of the CDR3 is 15 residues. V shed 7 bases, J shed 1 base, and the junction held 7 bases outside the gene matches. Germline values: CDR1 MNHNS, CDR2 SASEGT.

The chain uses TRBV6-1 and TRBJ1-3, with unresolved D. In germline, CDR1 is MNHNS, CDR2 SASEGT. The CDR3 runs to 12 residues. With 9 bases removed from V and 0 bases from J, the gap between germline ends came to 6 bases. CDR3 DNA: TGTGCCAGTTGGATCTCTGGAAACACCATATATTTT. Protein product: CASWISGNTIYF.

The chain couples TRBV12-5 to TRBJ1-3; D unresolved. The CDR3 is 17 amino acids. Per the germline V gene, CDR1 is LGHNT and CDR2 is FRNRAP. Trimming removed 0 bases from V and 2 bases from J, with 14 bases in between. The CDR3 nucleotides are TGTGCTAGTGGTTTGGTACCCCGACTCCCCCCTGGAAACACCATATATTTT. Translated, it gives CASGLVPRLPPGNTIYF.

The chain uses TRBV28 and TRBJ2-1; possibly TRBD1 for D (5 bases). The V end lost 3 bases, the J end lost 0 bases, and 9 bases lay between the germline ends. Germline-derived CDR1 and CDR2 are MDHEN and SYDVKM. This CDR3 is built from 15 residues. The CDR3 DNA reads TGTGCCAGCAGTTTGACAGTGAGCTCCTACAATGAGCAGTTCTTC. Translated: CASSLTVSSYNEQFF. The entire variable domain, with the rest obtained from reference TRBV28 and TRBJ2-1, is as follows: DVKVTQSSRYLVKRTGEKVFLECVQDMDHENMFWYRQDPGLGLRLIYFSYDVKMKEKGDIPEGYSVSREKKERFSLILESASTNQTSMYLCASSLTVSSYNEQFFGPGTRLTVL.

This clone occurred once. J is TRBJ2-7 and V is TRBV10-2; 9 bases line up with TRBD2. CDR1 WSHSY and CDR2 SAAADI come from the germline V gene. The CDR3 spans 13 residues. V lost 10 bases to trimming and J lost 5 bases; unmatched junction nucleotides: 9. The CDR3 here is CATRSGSSDEQYF. The CDR3 DNA reads as TGCGCCACCCGTAGCGGGAGTTCCGACGAGCAGTACTTC.

The V and J genes are TRBV7-9 and TRBJ2-2; D unclear. The length of the CDR3 is 14 residues. Germline assignment: CDR1 SEHNR and CDR2 FQNEAQ (reference sequence). V lost 4 bases and J lost 6, with 12 bases in between. CDR3 nucleotide sequence: TGTGCCAGCAGCTACAGACCAAGGGCCGGGGAGCTGTTTTTT. This sequence encodes CASSYRPRAGELFF.

V and J are TRBV11-1 and TRBJ2-5; tentatively, D is TRBD1 (5 bases). The length of the CDR3 is 14 residues. Germline loops: CDR1 SGHAT, CDR2 FQDESV (reference sequence). The V end was cut by 5 bases, the J end by 2 bases, with 12 bases between. CDR3 coding DNA: TGTGCCAGCAGCCTAGTAAGGGGACAAGAGACCCAGTACTTC. The encoded protein is CASSLVRGQETQYF. Full variable domain (rest looked up from reference TRBV11-1 and TRBJ2-5): EAEVAQSPRYKITEKSQAVAFWCDPISGHATLYWYRQILGQGPELLVQFQDESVVDDSQLPKDRFSAERLKGVDSTLKIQPAELGDSAMYLCASSLVRGQETQYFGPGTRLLVL.

J is TRBJ2-1 and V is TRBV30; maybe TRBD2 (6 bases). Germline V lookup: CDR1 GTSNPN, CDR2 SVGIG (reference sequence). CDR3 length: 17 amino acids. V lost 3 bases and J lost 7, with 25 bases in between. The CDR3 region is CAWRRGPLKEGRNEQFF. The CDR3 DNA follows: TGTGCCTGGAGACGTGGGCCCCTGAAGGAGGGACGGAATGAGCAGTTCTTC.

This CDR3 is CASSLDGLAGGLSYEQYF. CDR3 in DNA: TGTGCCAGCAGCTTAGATGGACTAGCGGGAGGCCTCTCCTACGAGCAGTACTTC. The chain employs TRBV7-9 and TRBJ2-7; 14 bases are a match to TRBD2. The germline gives CDR1 SEHNR, CDR2 FQNEAQ (reference sequence). The V and J ends lost 1 base and 0 bases, in that order; junction bases with no gene match: 5. The CDR3 has 18 residues.

The chain joins TRBV29-1 to TRBJ2-5, with TRBD1 identical over 9 bases. The better agreement between TRBJ2-7 and the DNA end casts doubt on the J call. Germline V gives CDR1 SQVTM, CDR2 ANQGSEA. The CDR3 extends over 14 amino acids. The CDR3 bases are TGCAGCGTTCGTGGACAGGGGATCAGCCACGAGCAGTACTTC. Its translation is CSVRGQGISHEQYF.

The chain uses TRBV5-6 and TRBJ2-2; D not certain. The CDR3 sequence is 15 residues long. Germline assignment: CDR1 SGHDT and CDR2 YYEEEE. The germline V and J ends were trimmed by 6 bases and 5 bases, with 17 bases remaining between them. CDR3 protein: CASTLDPRRTGELFF. DNA of the CDR3: TGTGCCAGCACCTTAGACCCGCGGCGGACCGGGGAGCTGTTTTTT.

The V call is TRBV27, the J call TRBJ1-1; no firm D call. The V gene lost 3 bases and the J gene lost 4 bases, with 12 bases spanning the gap. The CDR3 has 14 residues. Germline assignment: CDR1 MNHEY and CDR2 SMNVEV (reference sequence). CDR3 region: CASSLSGWSTEAFF. The DNA of the CDR3 is TGTGCCAGCAGTTTGTCTGGTTGGAGCACTGAAGCTTTCTTT.

The chain combines TRBV5-1 with TRBJ2-1, with D possibly TRBD2 on 5 matching bases. From germline, CDR1 is SGHRS and CDR2 YFSETQ. V lost 2 bases, J lost 9 bases, and 6 bases lay in between. This CDR3 is 11 amino acids long. Here the CDR3 DNA reads TGCGCCAGCAGCTTTACTAGTGAGCAGTTCTTC. Protein: CASSFTSEQFF. The variable domain in full, completed from reference TRBV5-1 and TRBJ2-1, reads KAGVTQTPRYLIKTRGQQVTLSCSPISGHRSVSWYQQTPGQGLQFLFEYFSETQRNKGNFPGRFSGRQFSNSRSEMNVSTLELGDSALYLCASSFTSEQFFGPGTRLTVL.

The chain carries TRBV27 and TRBJ2-1, with 11 bases fitting TRBD1. Germline values: CDR1 MNHEY, CDR2 SMNVEV (reference sequence). V gave up 7 bases and J gave up 7 bases; unmatched junction bases: 3. The CDR3 is made up of 13 amino acids. The CDR3: CASKGTGGNEQFF. As DNA, the CDR3 is TGTGCCAGCAAGGGGACAGGGGGTAATGAGCAGTTCTTC.

As concerns this clone: The same CDR3 can be traced to other DNA sequences in this sample. The V gene is TRBV7-9, the J gene TRBJ1-1, with TRBD1 matching over 7 bases. This CDR3 spans 15 amino acids. The germline V gene encodes CDR1 SEHNR and CDR2 FQNEAQ (reference sequence). The V and J ends lost 6 bases and 1 base, in that order; junction bases with no gene match: 8. The CDR3 DNA reads as TGTGCCAGCAGTTCTCCCGGGACAGCGAACACTGAAGCTTTCTTT. It encodes CASSSPGTANTEAFF.

This chain links TRBV4-1 with TRBJ2-5; 15 bases fit TRBD2. Germline CDR1 MGHRA, CDR2 YSYEKL. V lost 1 base to trimming and J lost 5 bases; unmatched junction nucleotides: 8. This CDR3 is built from 18 residues. The CDR3 loop is CASSQGTSGRGGSETQYF. The DNA of the CDR3 is TGCGCCAGCAGCCAAGGGACTAGCGGGAGGGGGGGATCGGAGACCCAGTACTTC.